Each of the 2 T cell receptor beta chains below was sequenced from the same sample in a study of long-term antiretroviral therapy in people with HIV. An immunoSEQ assay, version v3.0, was performed at survey level. The method was immunoSEQ multiplex PCR; TCRdb's version includes in-frame clones alone and lacks a portion of them. This table holds roughly 30,000 clones, over 80% found once. Source: unsorted PBMCs, taken 3.2 years before starting antiretroviral therapy. These receptors originate from a man in his fifties or sixties with HIV.

V and J are TRBV7-9 and TRBJ1-1; D is undetermined. The CDR3 contains 14 residues. Trimming removed 7 bases at V and 3 bases at J, with 15 bases between. Germline V lookup: CDR1 SEHNR, CDR2 FQNEAQ (reference sequence). CDR3 sequence (DNA): TGTGCCAGCAACGAGGGTGGGGTACACACTGAAGCTTTCTTT. Its protein is CASNEGGVHTEAFF.

The chain recombines TRBV9 with TRBJ2-3; D possibly corresponds to TRBD2 (6 bases). This CDR3 is built from 15 residues. The germline V gene has CDR1 SGDLS and CDR2 YYNGEE. Trimming took off 2 bases at V and 4 bases at J, with 14 bases between the two ends. CDR3 loop: CASSVMSGEADTQYF. CDR3 in DNA: TGTGCCAGCAGCGTCATGTCCGGGGAGGCAGATACGCAGTATTTT.